In this sample, the clone carrying this T cell receptor (beta chain) turned up a few times. With 4 bases clipped from V and 4 bases from J, the junction kept 7 bases outside the gene matches. CDR1 is SGHAT, CDR2 FQNNGV, per germline. CDR3 size: 15 residues. This specimen comes from a study of patients and donors after allogeneic stem cell transplantation. TCRdb re-called the RT-PCR reads with MiXCR, one entry per CDR3 protein. Of 800,000 to 1,000,000 distinct CDR3 sequences in the sample, over 15% were seen once. The chain joins TRBV11-2 to TRBJ1-1; 9 bases fit TRBD1. The sequence was collected from a human donor who was either an allogeneic HSCT recipient or a stem cell or donor lymphocyte infusion donor (not recorded which). It is not recorded whose cells these are; they may come from a transplant donor. Input material: blood, either unsorted or a sorted T cell fraction (not recorded which). DNA of the CDR3: TGTGCCAGCAGCTCACAGGGGGCGATCAGCACTGAAGCTTTCTTT. The encoded protein is CASSSQGAISTEAFF. The variable domain in full, completed from reference TRBV11-2 and TRBJ1-1, reads EAGVAQSPRYKIIEKRQSVAFWCNPISGHATLYWYQQILGQGPKLLIQFQNNGVVDDSQLPKDRFSAERLKGVDSTLKIQPAKLEDSAVYLCASSSQGAISTEAFFGQGTRLTVV.